The 30 T cell receptor beta chains presented below share a single source sample, sequenced in a study of blood T cell repertoires in COVID-19 (dated by TCRdb to between 2020 and 2021). The library relied on the immunoSEQ multiplex PCR assay. Held by TCRdb, this immuneACCESS table contains in-frame sequences only and omits some clones. Under half of the omission traces to an unresolved V gene where checked; the cause of the rest is unknown. The sample contains about 240,000 clones, roughly 89% of them found a single time. The ten largest clonotypes hold about 9.3% of the sample. The sequenced sample consisted of PBMCs or T cells enriched from blood (not recorded which). These receptors all stem from a man in his forties who had recovered from COVID-19.

This clone showed up just once. The V and J genes are TRBV2 and TRBJ2-7; 8 bases are a match to TRBD1. CDR1 is SNHLY and CDR2 is FYNNEI in the germline V gene. The CDR3 runs 13 residues. V lost 10 bases and J lost 2; bases outside the gene matches: 7. The CDR3 region is CATRAGGPYEQYF. Written as DNA, the CDR3 is TGTGCCACCCGGGCAGGGGGCCCCTACGAGCAGTACTTC. Full variable domain (missing parts from reference TRBV2 and TRBJ2-7): EPEVTQTPSHQVTQMGQEVILRCVPISNHLYFYWYRQILGQKVEFLVSFYNNEISEKSEIFDDQFSVERPDGSNFTLKIRSTKLEDSAMYFCATRAGGPYEQYFGPGTRLTVT.

The chain couples TRBV7-8 to TRBJ1-5; weak D call: TRBD1 (6 bases). Trimming cost V 7 bases and J 6 bases, with 16 bases left between them. The V gene's germline CDR1 is SGHVS and CDR2 FQNEAQ. This CDR3 is built from 14 residues. CDR3 residues: CASTVTGLSQPQHF. CDR3 in DNA: TGTGCCAGCACCGTTACAGGGTTAAGTCAGCCCCAGCATTTT.

In its sample, this clone was seen once. The rearrangement links TRBV30 to TRBJ1-4, with 7 bases lining up with TRBD1. J lost 4 bases, V lost 3 bases, and 8 bases had no gene match. Germline values: CDR1 GTSNPN, CDR2 SVGIG (reference sequence). This CDR3 has 15 amino acids. The CDR3 bases are TGTGCCTGGAGACCCGGGACAGCAGATAATGAAAAACTGTTTTTT. Translating it yields CAWRPGTADNEKLFF.

V is TRBV2 and J is TRBJ2-7, with 11 bases aligning to TRBD2. V was pared by 4 bases and J by 6 bases, with 11 bases of the junction left unmatched. Germline V gene lookup returns CDR1 SNHLY and CDR2 FYNNEI. The CDR3 consists of 16 residues. CDR3 bases: TGTGCCAGCAGTGTCGGCCCACTAGCGGGAGTATCCGAGCAGTACTTC. Translating gives CASSVGPLAGVSEQYF.

This chain uses TRBV4-3 with TRBJ2-3, with D perhaps TRBD2 (6 bases). This CDR3 has 18 residues. V was clipped by 1 base and J by 1 base, with 18 bases between them. Per the germline V gene, CDR1 is LGHNA and CDR2 is YSLEER. This CDR3 reads CASSQGGVRAHGTDTQYF. The CDR3 nucleotides are TGCGCCAGCAGCCAAGGGGGGGTCAGGGCCCATGGCACAGATACGCAGTATTTT.

The genes are TRBV24-1 and TRBJ2-1; D not certain. Germline values: CDR1 KGHDR, CDR2 SFDVKD. The CDR3 consists of 13 residues. V was shortened by 6 bases and J by 4 bases, with 9 bases between the two germline ends. DNA for the CDR3: TGTGCCACCAGTCTTGGGCTTTACAATGAGCAGTTCTTC. Protein: CATSLGLYNEQFF.

V usage is TRBV27 and J usage is TRBJ2-7; D is ambiguous. V was pared by 2 bases and J by 2 bases, with 13 bases between. The CDR3 loop spans 15 amino acids. CDR1 and CDR2 from the germline V gene are MNHEY and SMNVEV (reference sequence). The chain's CDR3 is CASSLVGRSTYEQYF. The CDR3 DNA follows: TGTGCCAGCAGTTTAGTTGGCAGGTCTACCTACGAGCAGTACTTC.

CDR3 sequence reads: CATSGDRQPTNEKLFF. The CDR3, as DNA: TGTGCCACCAGCGGCGACAGGCAGCCTACTAATGAAAAACTGTTTTTT. The rearrangement uses TRBV15 and TRBJ1-4, with D possibly being TRBD1 (6 bases). The CDR3 loop spans 16 amino acids. Germline V gene data show CDR1 as LNHNV and CDR2 as YYDKDF (reference sequence). The V and J ends lost 5 bases and 2 bases respectively, with 15 bases between them.

This clone was observed a single time. The chain recombines TRBV2 with TRBJ2-1; 8 bases match TRBD2. The germline V gene has CDR1 SNHLY and CDR2 FYNNEI. CDR3 length equals 13 residues. V trimming: 7 bases; J trimming: 6 bases; junction bases outside the gene matches: 5. The chain's CDR3 is CASTWLAGNEQFF. DNA of the CDR3: TGTGCCAGCACCTGGCTAGCGGGCAATGAGCAGTTCTTC.

CDR3 sequence: CASSPSGGPYTIYF. In DNA, the CDR3 is TGTGCCAGCTCACCGTCAGGGGGTCCCTACACCATATATTTT. This chain joins TRBV18 and TRBJ1-3, with TRBD1 identical over 7 bases. Losses at the gene ends were 3 bases for V and 8 bases for J; bases not matched to a gene: 7. The CDR3 has 14 amino acids. Germline V gene lookup returns CDR1 KGHSH and CDR2 LQKENI. The full variable domain, in which reference TRBV18 and TRBJ1-3 provide the parts outside the CDR3, is NAGVMQNPRHLVRRRGQEARLRCSPMKGHSHVYWYRQLPEEGLKFMVYLQKENIIDESGMPKERFSAEFPKEGPSILRIQQVVRGDSAAYFCASSPSGGPYTIYFGEGSWLTVV.

This clone occurred a few times. The chain carries TRBV29-1 and TRBJ2-1; 7 bases fit TRBD1. Germline CDR1 reads SQVTM; CDR2 reads ANQGSEA. J was trimmed by 4 bases and V by 7 bases; bases with no gene match: 10. The CDR3 consists of 14 residues. Here the CDR3 reads CSANRGGGYNEQFF. In nucleotides, the CDR3 is TGCAGCGCCAACAGGGGTGGCGGGTACAATGAGCAGTTCTTC.

This clone was detected only once. The chain combines TRBV2 with TRBJ1-3, with 7 bases that match TRBD1. Germline V lookup: CDR1 SNHLY, CDR2 FYNNEI. This CDR3 is 16 amino acids long. The trim removed 3 bases at V and 2 bases at J, leaving 7 bases unmatched. CDR3 amino acids: CASSDIGGAAGNTIYF. In DNA, the CDR3 is TGTGCCAGCAGTGACATAGGGGGCGCGGCTGGAAACACCATATATTTT. The entire variable domain, with the rest obtained from reference TRBV2 and TRBJ1-3, is as follows: EPEVTQTPSHQVTQMGQEVILRCVPISNHLYFYWYRQILGQKVEFLVSFYNNEISEKSEIFDDQFSVERPDGSNFTLKIRSTKLEDSAMYFCASSDIGGAAGNTIYFGEGSWLTVV.

The J gene is TRBJ2-7, the V gene TRBV19; 9 nucleotides line up with TRBD1. The CDR3 loop spans 14 amino acids. Germline-derived CDR1 and CDR2 are LNHDA and SQIVND (reference sequence). Trimming removed 10 bases from V and 2 bases from J; junction bases left unmatched: 9. The CDR3 DNA sequence: TGTGCCACCAAATCCGGGACAGGGACCTACGAGCAGTACTTC. Protein product: CATKSGTGTYEQYF.

This chain joins TRBV19 and TRBJ1-6, with D perhaps matching TRBD1 (5 bases). The germline gives CDR1 LNHDA, CDR2 SQIVND (reference sequence). Trimming cost V 3 bases and J 7 bases, with 10 bases left between them. The CDR3 contains 14 residues. Written as DNA, the CDR3 is TGTGCCAGTAGTATGCAGGGAGGGAATTCACCCCTCCACTTT. It translates to CASSMQGGNSPLHF.

The chain is built from TRBV24-1 and TRBJ2-1, with D possibly being TRBD2 (5 bases). The CDR3 contains 11 residues. The ends were cut back, 4 bases at V and 8 bases at J, with 5 bases in the middle. Germline CDR1 is KGHDR and CDR2 is SFDVKD. This CDR3 reads CATSDGDEQFF. DNA of the CDR3: TGTGCCACCAGTGACGGGGATGAGCAGTTCTTC.

The chain has TRBV19 and TRBJ1-5, with TRBD1 as a possible D gene (6 bases). CDR3 length equals 13 residues. Germline V lookup: CDR1 LNHDA, CDR2 SQIVND (reference sequence). The V end was cut by 7 bases, the J end by 5 bases, with 12 bases between. CDR3 protein: CASTPDSYQPQHF. DNA of the CDR3: TGTGCCAGTACCCCGGACAGTTATCAGCCCCAGCATTTT. Combining the CDR3 with reference TRBV19 and TRBJ1-5 gives the whole variable domain DGGITQSPKYLFRKEGQNVTLSCEQNLNHDAMYWYRQDPGQGLRLIYYSQIVNDFQKGDIAEGYSVSREKKESFPLTVTSAQKNPTAFYLCASTPDSYQPQHFGDGTRLSIL.

The chain recombines TRBV10-3 with TRBJ1-1, with 7 bases matching TRBD1. The V gene's germline CDR1 is ENHRY and CDR2 SYGVKD. CDR3 length equals 14 residues. J lost 5 bases, V lost 6 bases, and 9 bases had no gene match. For the CDR3, the DNA is TGTGCCATCAGCGCCCAGGGGGTCGGGACTGAAGCTTTCTTT. Translated, it gives CAISAQGVGTEAFF.

This rearrangement joins TRBV3-1 (or the pseudogene TRBV3-2) to TRBJ1-1, with a weak D call TRBD1 (6 bases). This CDR3 region has 13 residues. V lost 7 bases to trimming and J lost 1 base, with 10 bases between them. Germline assignment: CDR1 LGHDT and CDR2 YNNKEL (reference sequence). For the CDR3, the DNA is TGTGCCAGCAAGAGGACAGCGAACACTGAAGCTTTCTTT. This encodes CASKRTANTEAFF.

This clone was detected only a few times. V usage is TRBV15 and J usage is TRBJ1-2; 9 bases align to TRBD1. This CDR3 has 17 amino acids. Trimming removed 2 bases from V and 8 bases from J; junction bases left unmatched: 15. Germline values: CDR1 LNHNV, CDR2 YYDKDF (reference sequence). The CDR3 DNA reads TGTGCCACCAGCAGAAAGCTTAGCCGGGACAGGGTGAGAGGCTACACCTTC. This sequence encodes CATSRKLSRDRVRGYTF.

The rearrangement joins TRBV18 to TRBJ2-7; 9 bases line up with TRBD2. Germline CDR1 reads KGHSH; CDR2 reads LQKENI. The CDR3 has 16 amino acids. The V and J ends lost 3 bases and 6 bases, in that order; junction bases with no gene match: 12. The CDR3 DNA is TGTGCCAGCTCACCTATTGCGGGGGGGGCCTCATTCGAGCAGTACTTC. Its protein is CASSPIAGGASFEQYF.

V is TRBV15 and J is TRBJ2-7, with a weak D call TRBD1 (6 bases). V lost 0 bases to trimming and J lost 0 bases, with 9 bases between them. CDR3 length equals 15 residues. CDR1 is LNHNV and CDR2 is YYDKDF in the germline V gene (reference sequence). CDR3 nucleotides: TGTGCCACCAGCAGAGATACAGGGAACTCCTACGAGCAGTACTTC. This codes for CATSRDTGNSYEQYF.

J is TRBJ2-7 and V is TRBV7-2; 13 bases match TRBD2. J lost 2 bases, V lost 3 bases, and 7 bases had no gene match. The germline CDR1 and CDR2 sequences are SGHTA and FQGNSA. The CDR3 runs to 17 residues. CDR3 nucleotides: TGTGCCAGCAGCTTGGGACTAGCGGGGAACGTCCCCTACGAGCAGTACTTC. This encodes CASSLGLAGNVPYEQYF.

This chain joins TRBV4-1 and TRBJ2-5; 8 bases match TRBD2. The CDR3 spans 15 residues. Germline V gene lookup returns CDR1 MGHRA and CDR2 YSYEKL. V lost 4 bases to trimming and J lost 1 base; unmatched junction nucleotides: 5. The CDR3 reads CASSRGGRFQETQYF. Here the CDR3 DNA reads TGCGCCAGCAGCCGGGGCGGGAGGTTCCAAGAGACCCAGTACTTC.

This clone occurred once. The rearrangement links TRBV10-2 to TRBJ1-6; D is perhaps TRBD1 (5 bases). The V gene's germline CDR1 is WSHSY and CDR2 SAAADI. The CDR3 length is 21 residues. Trimming shortened V by 0 bases and J by 0 bases, and 21 bases separated the two germline ends. The CDR3 loop reads CASSESFMPGSLSSYNSPLHF. In nucleotides, the CDR3 is TGCGCCAGCAGTGAGTCTTTCATGCCAGGGTCCCTTAGCTCCTATAATTCACCCCTCCACTTT.

This clone is a singleton in its sample. The J gene is TRBJ2-1, the V gene TRBV5-1, with 8 bases identical to TRBD2. The germline V gene has CDR1 SGHRS and CDR2 YFSETQ. CDR3 length: 17 residues. V lost 7 bases, J lost 1 base, and 13 bases stayed unmatched. The CDR3 reads CASRLLSGGPSYNEQFF. The DNA for the CDR3 is TGCGCCAGCCGGCTTCTATCGGGAGGGCCGTCCTACAATGAGCAGTTCTTC.

The V call is TRBV5-8, the J call TRBJ1-5; TRBD1 agrees at 9 bases. Losses at the gene ends were 0 bases for V and 5 bases for J; bases not matched to a gene: 3. Per germline, CDR1 SGHTS and CDR2 YDEGEE. The CDR3 has 15 residues. CDR3: CASSLGTGGDQPQHF. For the CDR3, the DNA is TGTGCCAGCAGCTTGGGAACAGGGGGCGATCAGCCCCAGCATTTT.

This clone was picked up a small number of times. The chain is built from TRBV7-9 and TRBJ1-2; 7 nucleotides line up with TRBD1. Trimming cost V 5 bases and J 7 bases; bases outside gene matches: 10. Germline V gene data show CDR1 as SEHNR and CDR2 as FQNEAQ (reference sequence). This CDR3 region has 14 residues. The CDR3 nucleotides are TGTGCCAGCAGCCGTAGACAGGGTTTCTTTGGCTACACCTTC. This sequence encodes CASSRRQGFFGYTF.

This rearrangement joins TRBV28 to TRBJ2-5; 7 positions agree with TRBD1. Germline CDR1 reads MDHEN; CDR2 reads SYDVKM. This CDR3 contains 15 residues. V lost 5 bases to trimming and J lost 1 base; unmatched junction nucleotides: 7. CDR3 in amino acids: CASSPSRQGQETQYF. CDR3 DNA: TGTGCCAGCAGTCCCTCCCGACAGGGCCAAGAGACCCAGTACTTC.

This chain joins TRBV7-3 and TRBJ2-2; 12 nucleotides match TRBD2. Germline CDR1 is SGHTA and CDR2 is FQGTGA. This CDR3 is 17 amino acids long. V gave up 5 bases and J gave up 2 bases; unmatched junction bases: 6. The CDR3 region is CASSRLLAGGNTGELFF. As DNA, the CDR3 is TGTGCCAGCAGCCGACTACTAGCGGGGGGAAACACCGGGGAGCTGTTTTTT.

This clone has a single count. The chain uses TRBV6-5 and TRBJ2-7; D is uncertain. Germline CDR1 reads MNHEY; CDR2 reads SVGAGI. The CDR3 consists of 12 residues. Trimming stripped 7 bases from V and 3 bases from J, with 10 bases between. The CDR3 DNA sequence: TGTGCCAGCAACCGACAAGGCTACGAGCAGTACTTC. This gives the protein CASNRQGYEQYF.